The clone carrying this T cell receptor (beta chain) has more than one count but fewer than ten. Its antigen is not known. A single record per CDR3 protein comes from TCRdb applying MiXCR to the 5' RACE reads. Of about 320,000 distinct CDR3 sequences detected, approximately 4% appear once; the ten largest clones hold approximately 19%. The data belong to a study of T cells after yellow fever vaccination. The study, taken as a whole, reports: Weaker, the secondary response had a peak occurring faster, on day 5 versus 15. Clones that expanded after primary vaccination mostly reappeared after the booster (less than 98% CD4, approximately 85% CD8).

The CDR3 totals 16 residues. Germline CDR1 reads LGHDT; CDR2 reads YNNKEL (reference sequence). Trimming took 1 base from V and 10 from J, leaving 17 bases between them. This TCR derives from a man between 18 and 35 years old who received the YFV17D yellow fever vaccine. V gene TRBV3-1 combines with J gene TRBJ1-6; D possibly corresponds to TRBD1 (5 bases). Sequences were derived from PBMCs, sampled 15 days after the yellow fever booster vaccination. Written as DNA, the CDR3 is TGTGCCAGCAGCCAAGGCTTGGCAGGGTGGACATCACCCCTCCACTTT. This translates into CASSQGLAGWTSPLHF.